The TCR beta chain under discussion was sequenced for a study of shared clonotypes between healthy human individuals. Positive CCR7 selection of CD45RO-negative cells yielded the naive CD8 cells, and terminally differentiated effector memory CD45RA+ cells were excluded. Regarding this clone: The sample has other DNA sequences that encode this CDR3 too.

CDR1 is MNHEY, CDR2 SVGAGI, per germline. The CDR3 covers 13 residues. V was clipped by 0 bases and J by 1 base, with 3 bases between them. TCRdb's table, derived via immunoSEQ multiplex PCR, lists solely in-frame clones and lacks some. The sample gives roughly 590,000 clones, roughly 95% of which show up once; 0.09% to 0.13% is in the top ten. The source material was naive CD8+ T cells sorted from blood. The chain couples TRBV6-5 to TRBJ2-5; D is ambiguous. The sequence derives from a woman in her 30s in good health. The CDR3, as DNA: TGTGCCAGCAGTTACTCGATCCAAGAGACCCAGTACTTC. Amino acid sequence: CASSYSIQETQYF.